The clone carrying this T cell receptor beta chain was found a few times. Its antigen remains unknown. These data are taken from a study of T cells in Graves' hyperthyroidism and ophthalmopathy. Study results and caveats: A model of 13 V-J pairs discriminated ophthalmopathy from stable hyperthyroidism.

TCR beta CDR3 region amplification was performed from RNA transcripts. A first-round RT-PCR of the TCR CDR3 used the HTBI primer set. TCRdb independently ran MiXCR on the multiplex PCR reads; one entry per CDR3 protein. The table shows fewer than 450,000 distinct CDR3 sequences, with 12% to 15% occurring only once. Based on clinical symptoms, serum thyroxine and TRAb, thyroid ultrasound and orbital computed tomography, diagnoses were reached. The PBMCs were taken from around 9.1 ml of fresh peripheral blood. This TCR derives from a woman aged 55-70 years with Graves' ophthalmopathy. The sequenced sample consisted of blood.

In DNA, the CDR3 is TGTGCCAGTAGCCCCCGACAGGGGCTCAACACCGGGGAGCTGTTTTTT. Amino acids: CASSPRQGLNTGELFF. The rearrangement links TRBV19 to TRBJ2-2; 8 nucleotides line up with TRBD1. Germline V gene data show CDR1 as LNHDA and CDR2 as SQIVND (reference sequence). CDR3 size: 16 residues. J was trimmed by 2 bases and V by 6 bases; bases with no gene match: 8.